The text below deals with one T cell receptor beta chain. Its antigen is currently unknown. Germline is not matched at one junction end, which may reflect a read error. Unstimulated regulatory T cells (CD4+CD25+CD127-), CD4+CD25- non-regulatory cells, CD4 and CD8 cells were FACS-sorted from thawed PBMCs. CDR1 and CDR2 from the germline V gene are SGHTA and FQGTGA. The CDR3 contains 15 residues. The repertoire was sequenced with immunoSEQ multiplex PCR; TCRdb's copy has only in-frame clones and lacks some. The sample records 120,000 or so clones, 92% being singletons. This entry is derived from a study of Tregs in tolerant kidney transplant recipients. Study results and limitations: Expanding Tregs on activated donor B cells appeared to best identify donor-specific TCRbeta clones. Biological reproducibility was not directly addressed in this study. Few patients were studied, so findings need validation in larger groups.

The TCR sequence derives from a human donor in good health. The gene calls are TRBV7-3 and TRBJ1-3; D possibly corresponds to TRBD1 (5 bases). Sequencing was performed on CD4+ T cells from blood. The CDR3 protein is CASSITGGTGNTIYF. Written as DNA, the CDR3 is TGTGCCAGCAGCATAACGGGGGGTACTGGAAACACCATATATTTT.